Listed below are T cell receptor beta chains from one sample, sequenced in a study of blood T cell repertoires in COVID-19. Repertoires were generated with immunoSEQ multiplex PCR, while TCRdb's copy carries only in-frame clones and drops some. The data contain approximately 300,000 clones, roughly nine tenths of them seen just once; the ten biggest clones take up about 18%. The sequencing input was PBMCs or T cells enriched from blood (not recorded which). These receptors were collected from a woman in her twenties or thirties who had recovered from COVID-19. Both conserved end residues are part of each CDR3. Each record gives: CDR3 DNA, CDR3 protein, J gene, D gene, V gene, clone size. A D gene is named only where the DNA matches it firmly. Only some rows state a clone size, as once, few, many or a class for expanded clones.

CDR3nt: TGTGCCAGCAGTGAGGATAGCCACAGCACAGATACGCAGTATTTT; CDR3aa: CASSEDSHSTDTQYF; j_gene: TRBJ2-3; d_gene: NA; v_gene: TRBV28; abundance: NA
CDR3nt: TGTGCCAGCAGTGAGGTTAGGGGAGGATCTAATTCACCCCTCCACTTT; CDR3aa: CASSEVRGGSNSPLHF; j_gene: TRBJ1-6; d_gene: NA; v_gene: TRBV2; abundance: NA
CDR3nt: TGTGCCAGCAGGGAGCGGACTAGTGGTGAGCAGTTCTTC; CDR3aa: CASRERTSGEQFF; j_gene: TRBJ2-1; d_gene: TRBD2; v_gene: TRBV2; abundance: NA
CDR3nt: TGCGCCAGCAGCTTAGCCCCAGGGGGGGCCAACGTCCTGACTTTC; CDR3aa: CASSLAPGGANVLTF; j_gene: TRBJ2-6; d_gene: NA; v_gene: TRBV5-1; abundance: NA
CDR3nt: TGTGCCAGTAGTCTTCCGGGACAGGGAGGAGGCTACACCTTC; CDR3aa: CASSLPGQGGGYTF; j_gene: TRBJ1-2; d_gene: TRBD1; v_gene: TRBV19; abundance: NA
CDR3nt: TGTGCCACCAGCAGAGCACAGGGAGCCGATCAGCCCCAGCATTTT; CDR3aa: CATSRAQGADQPQHF; j_gene: TRBJ1-5; d_gene: NA; v_gene: TRBV15; abundance: NA
CDR3nt: TGTGCCAGCAGCCCACAGGGGGCCGGTGAGCAGTTCTTC; CDR3aa: CASSPQGAGEQFF; j_gene: TRBJ2-1; d_gene: TRBD1; v_gene: TRBV7-3; abundance: NA
CDR3nt: TGTGCCAGCAGCCCGCTCCCCGGACAGGGAGTTCTATACGGCTACACCTTC; CDR3aa: CASSPLPGQGVLYGYTF; j_gene: TRBJ1-2; d_gene: TRBD1; v_gene: TRBV5-6; abundance: NA
CDR3nt: TGTGCCAGCAGCTTAGCGGGGGGAGGGGAGACCCAGTACTTC; CDR3aa: CASSLAGGGETQYF; j_gene: TRBJ2-5; d_gene: TRBD2; v_gene: TRBV7-8; abundance: NA
CDR3nt: TGTGCCAGCAGGGAAGACAGGGATTACGAGCAGTACTTC; CDR3aa: CASREDRDYEQYF; j_gene: TRBJ2-7; d_gene: TRBD1; v_gene: TRBV6-1; abundance: NA
CDR3nt: TGTGCCAGCAGTCTCTACAGGGAAGAGCAGTACTTC; CDR3aa: CASSLYREEQYF; j_gene: TRBJ2-7; d_gene: NA; v_gene: TRBV6-2/TRBV6-3; abundance: NA
CDR3nt: TGTGCCAGCAGCACAGGGGTACCTGAAGCTTTCTTT; CDR3aa: CASSTGVPEAFF; j_gene: TRBJ1-1; d_gene: TRBD1; v_gene: TRBV28; abundance: NA
CDR3nt: TGTGCCATCAGTGGCCCCAGGGACAGGGATGAGAATGAGCAGTTCTTC; CDR3aa: CAISGPRDRDENEQFF; j_gene: TRBJ2-1; d_gene: TRBD1; v_gene: TRBV10-3; abundance: once
CDR3nt: TGCGCCAGCAGCCAAGATTGGAATAGCGTGAATGAGCAGTTCTTC; CDR3aa: CASSQDWNSVNEQFF; j_gene: TRBJ2-1; d_gene: NA; v_gene: TRBV4-3; abundance: few
CDR3nt: TGTGCCAGCAGTCAAAGACAGGGGCCCACCTACAATGAGCAGTTCTTC; CDR3aa: CASSQRQGPTYNEQFF; j_gene: TRBJ2-1; d_gene: TRBD1; v_gene: TRBV6-6; abundance: NA
CDR3nt: TGTGCCAGCAGTGAATTTAACAGGGAAAGCGAGCAGTACTTC; CDR3aa: CASSEFNRESEQYF; j_gene: TRBJ2-7; d_gene: NA; v_gene: TRBV25-1; abundance: NA
CDR3nt: TGTGCCAGCAGCAGCAGACTAGCGGGTAACATTCAGTACTTC; CDR3aa: CASSSRLAGNIQYF; j_gene: TRBJ2-4; d_gene: TRBD2; v_gene: TRBV7-2; abundance: NA
CDR3nt: TGCGCCAGCAGCTTGGGGGGGCTCGAGCAGTACTTC; CDR3aa: CASSLGGLEQYF; j_gene: TRBJ2-7; d_gene: NA; v_gene: TRBV5-1; abundance: NA
CDR3nt: TGTGCCAGCAGCTTAGGGGGGACTATTAATGAAGAACTGTTTTTT; CDR3aa: CASSLGGTINEELFF; j_gene: TRBJ1-4; d_gene: NA; v_gene: TRBV7-2; abundance: once
CDR3nt: TGTGCCAGCAGTAAAGAGGGGGCGACCCAATTT; CDR3aa: CASSKEGATQF; j_gene: TRBJ1-1; d_gene: TRBD1; v_gene: TRBV6-2/TRBV6-3; abundance: NA
CDR3nt: TGTGCCAGCAGCTCACAGACAGGGGGCTTGGGAGGCTACACCTTC; CDR3aa: CASSSQTGGLGGYTF; j_gene: TRBJ1-2; d_gene: TRBD1; v_gene: TRBV5-6; abundance: NA
CDR3nt: TGCGCCAGCAGCCAAGTGGTAGCGGAATTTCAAGAGACCCAGTACTTC; CDR3aa: CASSQVVAEFQETQYF; j_gene: TRBJ2-5; d_gene: NA; v_gene: TRBV4-3; abundance: NA
CDR3nt: TGTGCCAGCAGGAAGAGCGGCACCCGCTACAATGAGCAGTTCTTC; CDR3aa: CASRKSGTRYNEQFF; j_gene: TRBJ2-1; d_gene: NA; v_gene: TRBV7-2; abundance: NA
CDR3nt: TGTGCCAGCAGCTTTGACAGGGGGAACTATGGCTACACCTTC; CDR3aa: CASSFDRGNYGYTF; j_gene: TRBJ1-2; d_gene: TRBD1; v_gene: TRBV5-6; abundance: NA
CDR3nt: TGCGCCAGCAGCCAAGCCCCGGGACTATCCTACGAGCAGTACTTC; CDR3aa: CASSQAPGLSYEQYF; j_gene: TRBJ2-7; d_gene: TRBD2; v_gene: TRBV4-3; abundance: NA
CDR3nt: TGTGCCAGCAGCCCCCCTAGCGGGGGGACGGGAAACATTCAGTACTTC; CDR3aa: CASSPPSGGTGNIQYF; j_gene: TRBJ2-4; d_gene: TRBD2; v_gene: TRBV7-9; abundance: NA
CDR3nt: TGTGCCACCAGTGACCCCGGGACTCTTTATGATGAGCAGTTCTTC; CDR3aa: CATSDPGTLYDEQFF; j_gene: TRBJ2-1; d_gene: NA; v_gene: TRBV24-1; abundance: NA